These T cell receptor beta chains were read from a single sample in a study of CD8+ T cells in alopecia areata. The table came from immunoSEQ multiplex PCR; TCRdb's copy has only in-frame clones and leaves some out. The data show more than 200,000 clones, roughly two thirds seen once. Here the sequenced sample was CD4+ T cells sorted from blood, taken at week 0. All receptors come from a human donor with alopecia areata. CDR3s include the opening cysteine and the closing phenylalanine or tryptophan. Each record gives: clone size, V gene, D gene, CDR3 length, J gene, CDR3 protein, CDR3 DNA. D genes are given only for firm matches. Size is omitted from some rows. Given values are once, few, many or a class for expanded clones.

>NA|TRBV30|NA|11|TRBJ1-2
CAWMIGSGYTF
TGTGCCTGGATGATAGGGAGTGGCTACACCTTC
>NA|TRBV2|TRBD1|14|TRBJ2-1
CASSDGTGINEQFF
TGTGCCAGCAGTGACGGGACAGGAATTAATGAGCAGTTCTTC
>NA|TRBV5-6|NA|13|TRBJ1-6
CASSNAPRSPLHF
TGTGCCAGCAGCAATGCCCCGAGGTCACCCCTCCACTTT
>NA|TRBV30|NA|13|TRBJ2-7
CAWSHQGPGEQYF
TGTGCCTGGAGTCATCAGGGGCCAGGCGAGCAGTACTTC
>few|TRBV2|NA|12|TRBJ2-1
CVGKKDGDEQFF
TGTGTAGGGAAGAAGGACGGAGATGAGCAGTTCTTC
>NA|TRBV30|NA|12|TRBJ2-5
CAWSVGEETQYF
TGTGCCTGGAGTGTAGGGGAAGAGACCCAGTACTTC
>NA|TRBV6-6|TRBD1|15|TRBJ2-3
CASRQTGGNTDTQYF
TGTGCCAGCAGACAGACAGGGGGAAACACAGATACGCAGTATTTT
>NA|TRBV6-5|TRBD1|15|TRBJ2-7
CASSSRDRGALDKYF
TGTGCCAGCAGTTCTCGGGACAGGGGGGCCTTGGATAAGTACTTC
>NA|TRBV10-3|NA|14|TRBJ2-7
CAISGRDGGYEQYF
TGTGCCATCAGTGGCCGGGACGGAGGCTACGAGCAGTACTTC
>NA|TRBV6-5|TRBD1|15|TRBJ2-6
CASSYGTAGANVLTF
TGTGCCAGCAGTTACGGGACAGCTGGGGCCAACGTCCTGACTTTC
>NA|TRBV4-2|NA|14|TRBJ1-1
CASSQEGGYTEAFF
TGTGCCAGCAGCCAAGAAGGTGGATACACTGAAGCTTTCTTT
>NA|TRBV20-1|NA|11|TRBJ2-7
CSARAHNEQYF
TGCAGTGCTAGGGCGCATAACGAGCAGTACTTC
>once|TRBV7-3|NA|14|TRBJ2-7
CASSARGLVDEQYF
TGTGCCAGCAGCGCCCGGGGGCTAGTTGACGAGCAGTACTTC
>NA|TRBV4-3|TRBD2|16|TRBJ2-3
CASSQVAGGPTDTQYF
TGCGCCAGCAGCCAAGTAGCGGGGGGGCCTACAGATACGCAGTATTTT
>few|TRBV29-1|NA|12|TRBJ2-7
CSARDTSYEQYF
TGCAGCGCCCGGGACACGTCCTACGAGCAGTACTTC
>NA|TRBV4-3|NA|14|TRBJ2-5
CASSPHGGPETQYF
TGCGCCAGCAGCCCACACGGGGGGCCCGAGACCCAGTACTTC
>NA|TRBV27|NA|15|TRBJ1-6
CASSFTGGFNSPLHF
TGTGCCAGCAGTTTCACGGGGGGGTTTAATTCACCCCTCCACTTT
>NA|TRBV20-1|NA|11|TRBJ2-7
CSGKGRHEQYF
TGCAGTGGGAAGGGTAGGCACGAGCAGTACTTC
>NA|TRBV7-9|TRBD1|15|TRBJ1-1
CASILSSQGTGEAFF
TGTGCCAGCATCCTTTCGTCACAGGGGACCGGTGAAGCTTTCTTT
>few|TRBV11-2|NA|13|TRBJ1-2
CASSPDGNYGYTF
TGTGCCAGCAGCCCGGACGGAAACTATGGCTACACCTTC
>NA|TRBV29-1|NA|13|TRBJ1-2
CSVMSAGAVGYTF
TGCAGCGTTATGTCGGCGGGGGCTGTTGGCTACACCTTC
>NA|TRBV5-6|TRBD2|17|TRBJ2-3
CASSTGLAGGYTDTQYF
TGTGCCAGCAGCACGGGACTAGCGGGGGGCTACACAGATACGCAGTATTTT
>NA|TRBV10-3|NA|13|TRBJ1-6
CAISGAGNSPLHF
TGTGCCATCAGCGGTGCAGGGAATTCACCCCTCCACTTT
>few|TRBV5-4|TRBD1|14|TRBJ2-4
CASSYDREENIQYF
TGTGCCAGCAGTTATGACAGGGAAGAAAACATTCAGTACTTC